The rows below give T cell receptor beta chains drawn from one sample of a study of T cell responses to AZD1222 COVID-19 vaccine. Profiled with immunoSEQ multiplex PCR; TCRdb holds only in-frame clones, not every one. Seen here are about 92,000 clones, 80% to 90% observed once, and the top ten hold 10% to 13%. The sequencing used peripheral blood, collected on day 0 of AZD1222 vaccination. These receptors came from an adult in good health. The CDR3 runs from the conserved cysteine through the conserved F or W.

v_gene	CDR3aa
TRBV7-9	CASSGAQAGNGEQYF
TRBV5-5	CASSLTLSGQGAGYTF
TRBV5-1	CASSLRVNEQFF
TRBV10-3	CAISESGVYNEQFF
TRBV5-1	CASSLGLAGGPGTDTQYF
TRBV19	CASSILGQSSGNTIYF
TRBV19	CASSIAAGVTNTEAFF
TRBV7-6	CASSARGDIGFGNTIYF
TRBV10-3	CAISEGDGIYGYTF
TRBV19	CASSMGVASGNTIYF
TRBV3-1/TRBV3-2	CASSQETTSAKNIQYF
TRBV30	CAWSVHGFSTDTQYF
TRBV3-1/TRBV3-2	CASSQGDTGANVLTF
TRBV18	CASTKGQISGNTIYF
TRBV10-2	CAAGRDSQETQYF
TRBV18	CASSPTANYGYTF
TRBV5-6	CASSLLKETQYF
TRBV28	CASSLIGRDSDFF
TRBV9	CASSVVGQALNEQFF
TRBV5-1	CASSFTADSYEQYF
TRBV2	CASRRVAGANVLTF
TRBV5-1	CASSLLTEASYEQYF
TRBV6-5	CASRNQGFGGYTF
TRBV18	CASSPLSGANTGELFF
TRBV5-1	CASSLAHRSNRGHEQYF
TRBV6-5	CASTPRPGATYEQYF
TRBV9	CASSPQMGFYEQYF
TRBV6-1	CASSENGNQPQHF
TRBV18	CASSPAPGRTEAFF
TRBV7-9	CASSSGTGNPPQFF
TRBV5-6	CASSRGQAYEQYF
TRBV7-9	CASSLPGGSGYTF
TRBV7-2	CASSLYRGPSGNTIYF
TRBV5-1	CASSSQGQGGYTF
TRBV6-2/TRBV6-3	CASSPSLISTERLYNEQFF
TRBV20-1	CSASSAGGNTGELFF
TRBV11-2	CASSLNSPSGGTGVQFF
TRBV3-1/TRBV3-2	CASSPGDREGGYTF
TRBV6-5	CASSPPMANTEAFF
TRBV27	CASSYSAGHQPQHF
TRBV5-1	CASSSSSTSTGELFF
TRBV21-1	CASSPRWSSYEQYF
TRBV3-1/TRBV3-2	CASSQDASRSYEQYF
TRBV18	CASSPPVGLAGTDTQYF
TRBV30	CAWSVGSSDTEAFF
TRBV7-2	CASSLDGGDSGGYTF
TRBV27	CASSSHLSGSSYNEQFF
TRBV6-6	CASSWDNTGELFF